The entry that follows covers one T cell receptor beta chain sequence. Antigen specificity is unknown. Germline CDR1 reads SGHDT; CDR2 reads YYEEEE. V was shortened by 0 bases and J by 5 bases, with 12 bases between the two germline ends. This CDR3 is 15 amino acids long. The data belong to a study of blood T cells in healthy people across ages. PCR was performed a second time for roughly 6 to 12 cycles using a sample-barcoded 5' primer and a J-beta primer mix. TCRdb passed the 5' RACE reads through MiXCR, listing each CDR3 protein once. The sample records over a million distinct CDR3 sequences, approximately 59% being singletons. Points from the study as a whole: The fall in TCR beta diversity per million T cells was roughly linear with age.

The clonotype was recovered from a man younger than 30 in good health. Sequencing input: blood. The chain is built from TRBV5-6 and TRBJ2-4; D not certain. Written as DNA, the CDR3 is TGTGCCAGCAGCTTGGACGGAGCTTACGAAAACATTCAGTACTTC. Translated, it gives CASSLDGAYENIQYF.